Listed below are T cell receptor beta chains from one sample, sequenced in a study of identifying expanded T cells in peripheral blood. Assay: immunoSEQ multiplex PCR; the TCRdb copy retains only in-frame clones and omits some. The sample consists of 90,000 to 100,000 clones, over 75% of them appearing once. Sequencing used blood. All receptors come from a person aged 18 to 70 in good health. The CDR3 runs from the conserved cysteine through the conserved F or W.

V gene	CDR3 protein
TRBV30	CAWSASLGQPQHF
TRBV5-1	CASRSTGAIYNEQFF
TRBV27	CANPGTGGGGNQPQHF
TRBV18	CASSLGLAGTGELFF
TRBV16	CASSQGQDYGYTF
TRBV5-6	CASSSKFATNEKLFF
TRBV7-8	CASSPRTGGTGELFF
TRBV19	CASSMMGNEQYF
TRBV27	CASSLQGAGNEQFF
TRBV5-1	CASSFGEIGTEAFF
TRBV7-9	CASSSPDRGQTQYF
TRBV6-5	CASTSTGTLRGKLFF
TRBV2	CASSDDGRYGYTF
TRBV10-3	CAISGDRQQETQYF
TRBV6-1	CASSESRPNYGYTF
TRBV7-2	CASSRDRSTQYF
TRBV7-2	CASSHRTSGSWGTDTQYF
TRBV10-3	CAISSGGFEQYF
TRBV7-3	CARRGPTNTEAFF
TRBV6-5	CASSYWSTHSNQPQHF
TRBV7-9	CASSPTIYGYTF
TRBV5-1	CASTFTGELFF
TRBV6-1	CASSDSRSEKLFF
TRBV7-3	CASSSRTSGAYNEQFF
TRBV6-5	CASSYADRVGGYTF
TRBV5-1	CASSLGSTAGNYGYTF
TRBV11-1	CASSSPGVHGYTF
TRBV11-3	CASGGGTGPRGGELFF
TRBV5-4	CASSFGGGKEKLFF
TRBV20-1	CSARLNSEQFF
TRBV5-1	CASSLGTSGDNEQFF
TRBV1	CTAHRGNTEAFF
TRBV19	CASSIDSGSGHTDTQYF
TRBV7-2	CASSLDRFGSMNTEAFF
TRBV2	CASSEERSSYNEQFF
TRBV7-2	CASSQAGGPYEQYF
TRBV5-6	CASSLLREQFF
TRBV19	CASRGGGQPSSAEAFF
TRBV5-1	CASSLGAVTGNTEAFF
TRBV5-5	CASSATDLHGYTF
TRBV6-4	CASSGTSGGTDTQYF
TRBV27	CASTDPGLPGKLFF
TRBV5-4	CASSSKRREPYGYTF
TRBV27	CASSRGFGYNEQFF
TRBV5-6	CASSYLTHRGQVDFF
TRBV7-9	CASSSTGGTSEAFF
TRBV7-9	CASSLGSAWGEKLFF
TRBV19	CASSIGGNPGNTIYF